Listed here are 10 T cell receptor beta chains from one sample, sequenced in a study of blood T cell repertoires in COVID-19. Only in-frame clones appear in the TCRdb table, and some are missing; sequencing was by immunoSEQ multiplex PCR. Seen here are over 75,000 clones, 80% observed once, and the top ten hold approximately 15%. Material: peripheral blood. All receptors derive from a human donor in a cohort sampled during active COVID-19.

The V call is TRBV21-1, the J call TRBJ2-7; the table's D gene call, TRBD1, was not cross checked with the DNA. TRBV21-1 represents a pseudogene. This CDR3 has 15 residues. The CDR3 DNA is TGTGCCAGCACCTCCCAGGGGGACAGGGGCTACGAGCAGTACTTC. It codes for CASTSQGDRGYEQYF.

The chain is built from TRBV4-2 and TRBJ2-2, with D uncertain. The CDR3 has 14 residues. V lost 4 bases and J 3 bases, leaving 9 bases between the germline ends. The germline gives CDR1 LGHNA, CDR2 YNFKEQ. CDR3 bases: TGTGCCAGCAGCCTAGACCCGGACACCGGGGAGCTGTTTTTT. Translated: CASSLDPDTGELFF.

This clone was observed once. The chain uses TRBV5-1 and TRBJ1-2; TRBD1 agrees at 10 bases. The CDR3 is 16 amino acids. J gave up 4 bases and V 1 base, and 7 bases lay outside the gene matches. CDR1 is SGHRS, CDR2 YFSETQ, per germline. Written as DNA, the CDR3 is TGCGCCAGCAGCTTGTCTCCGGGACAGGGGTTCTATGGCTACACCTTC. Translation: CASSLSPGQGFYGYTF.

This chain links TRBV2 with TRBJ2-1; 9 positions agree with TRBD1. This CDR3 is built from 15 residues. Unmatched junction bases numbered 11, after V lost 7 bases and J lost 7 bases. Germline values: CDR1 SNHLY, CDR2 FYNNEI. CDR3 DNA sequence: TGTGCCAGCAATCCGACAGGGGGTTATAGGAATGAGCAGTTCTTC. Translating gives CASNPTGGYRNEQFF.

The chain links TRBV6-5 to TRBJ1-2, with 9 bases fitting TRBD1. Germline CDR1 and CDR2: MNHEY and SVGAGI. The V and J ends lost 4 bases and 1 base, in that order; junction bases with no gene match: 4. The CDR3 spans 15 residues. CDR3 nucleotide sequence: TGTGCCAGCAGTTCGGGACAGGGTCGTAACTATGGCTACACCTTC. Its protein product is CASSSGQGRNYGYTF.

The chain carries TRBV5-1 and TRBJ1-2, with 8 bases that match TRBD1. Germline V gene lookup returns CDR1 SGHRS and CDR2 YFSETQ. The CDR3 has 14 residues. The V segment lost 6 bases and the J segment 7 bases; nucleotides outside the gene matches: 11. The DNA of the CDR3 is TGCGCCAGCAAAATGGAGACAGGGGTTTTTGGCTACACCTTC. It yields the protein CASKMETGVFGYTF.

The chain has TRBV3-1 (or the pseudogene TRBV3-2) and TRBJ1-6, with TRBD1 identical over 7 bases. After removal of 4 bases from V and 2 bases from J, the junction contained 8 bases not matched to a gene. Germline V gene lookup returns CDR1 LGHDT and CDR2 YNNKEL (reference sequence). The CDR3 runs 17 residues. CDR3 loop: CASSPDRVLTYNSPLHF. For the CDR3, the DNA is TGTGCCAGCAGCCCAGACAGGGTGCTAACCTATAATTCACCCCTCCACTTT.

This clone was seen ten or more times. The rearrangement links TRBV5-4 to TRBJ1-1; D is perhaps TRBD1 (6 bases). This CDR3 region has 12 residues. The V end was cut by 0 bases, the J end by 10 bases, with 10 bases between. The V gene's germline CDR1 is SGHNT and CDR2 YYREEE (reference sequence). CDR3 in amino acids: CASSLESRGAFF. As DNA, the CDR3 is TGTGCCAGCAGCTTGGAGAGCAGGGGAGCTTTCTTT.

This clone was seen only a few times. The chain has TRBV18 and TRBJ1-1; weak D call: TRBD1 (6 bases). The CDR3 is 13 residues long. CDR1 is KGHSH and CDR2 is LQKENI in the germline V gene. V lost 4 bases to trimming and J lost 1 base, with 7 bases between them. CDR3 nucleotides: TGTGCCAGCTCACAGGGGGAGAACACTGAAGCTTTCTTT. This codes for CASSQGENTEAFF.

The chain couples TRBV5-1 to TRBJ1-6, with D tentatively TRBD1 (6 bases). Germline V gene sequence: CDR1 SGHRS, CDR2 YFSETQ. This CDR3 is built from 15 residues. V gave up 7 bases and J gave up 7 bases, with 18 bases separating them. The CDR3 reads CASASRDNTNSPLHF. The CDR3, as DNA: TGCGCCAGCGCATCCCGGGACAACACAAATTCACCCCTCCACTTT.